This T cell receptor (beta chain) was recovered during a study of OX40 agonist ivuxolimab in advanced cancers. Study summary: Past anti-PD-1, anti-PD-L1 or anti-CTLA-4 therapy was accepted, and 30% to 50% had received some.

Profiling relied on immunoSEQ multiplex PCR, and the TCRdb table lists in-frame clones only, not all of them. The sample holds about 24,000 clones; 60% to 85% are singletons and the top ten take 9.5% to 15%. Germline CDR1 MDHEN, CDR2 SYDVKM. This CDR3 spans 12 amino acids. The V gene lost 1 base and the J gene lost 4 bases, with 1 base spanning the gap. The chain joins TRBV28 to TRBJ2-2; D is unclear. This TCR was sampled from an adult with an advanced solid tumor such as melanoma, head and neck, liver or kidney cancer. The sequencing used CD4+ or CD8+ T cells sorted from blood, collected in a trial of the OX40 agonist ivuxolimab. The CDR3 coding sequence is TGTGCCAGCAGTTTATCCACCGGGGAGCTGTTTTTT. It translates to CASSLSTGELFF.